These 27 T cell receptor beta chains originate from one sample sequenced in a study of blood T cells in healthy people across ages. Primers used in a second PCR of roughly 6 to 12 cycles were a sample-barcoded 5' primer and a J-beta primer mix. TCRdb used MiXCR to reprocess the 5' RACE reads, holding one entry per CDR3 protein. The repertoire consists of 600,000 to 1,000,000 distinct CDR3 sequences, with 58% occurring once and the leading ten covering 20% to 25%. What was sequenced was blood. The source is a man between 25 and 39 years old in good health.

This clonotype has more than one count but fewer than ten. V usage is TRBV27 and J usage is TRBJ2-1, with D unclear. This CDR3 is 11 amino acids long. The V end was cut by 3 bases, the J end by 9 bases, with 6 bases between. Germline CDR1 is MNHEY and CDR2 is SMNVEV (reference sequence). CDR3: CASSLPPEQFF. CDR3 nucleotides: TGTGCCAGCAGTTTGCCGCCTGAGCAGTTCTTC.

The rearrangement uses TRBV3-1 and TRBJ2-5; 9 bases agree with TRBD2. Germline CDR1 LGHDT, CDR2 YNNKEL (reference sequence). The CDR3 length is 16 residues. The V segment lost 3 bases and the J segment 3 bases; nucleotides outside the gene matches: 8. Here the CDR3 DNA reads TGTGCCAGCAGCCATCTAATCTGGACTAGCGAAGAGACCCAGTACTTC. Amino acids: CASSHLIWTSEETQYF.

This chain joins TRBV12-3 or TRBV12-4 and TRBJ1-1; D is uncertain. The CDR3 extends over 13 amino acids. Trimming stripped 3 bases from V and 4 bases from J, with 9 bases between. CDR3 in DNA: TGTGCCAGCAGTTTTAATTGGGGCACTGAAGCTTTCTTT. Protein product: CASSFNWGTEAFF.

This clonotype occurred once. The rearrangement uses TRBV6-1 and TRBJ1-2; D ambiguous. The CDR3 is 13 amino acids. Germline CDR1 is MNHNS and CDR2 is SASEGT. Trimming shortened V by 2 bases and J by 5 bases, and 9 bases separated the two germline ends. CDR3 sequence: CASSESAVYGYTF. The CDR3 nucleotides are TGTGCCAGCAGTGAATCGGCGGTTTATGGCTACACCTTC.

This clonotype is a singleton in its sample. The junction differs from germline at one of its ends, possibly a read error. This chain links TRBV7-7 with TRBJ2-1; D might be TRBD2 (5 bases). CDR1 SSHAT and CDR2 FNYEAQ come from the germline V gene (reference sequence). CDR3 length: 14 amino acids. The CDR3 here is CASTLRGFYNERYF. The CDR3, as DNA: TGTGCCAGCACCCTCAGAGGATTCTACAATGAGCGGTACTTC.

The V and J genes are TRBV5-1 and TRBJ2-3, with 10 nucleotides matching TRBD1. This CDR3 is 14 amino acids long. V was clipped by 4 bases and J by 4 bases; unmatched bases: 3. Germline-derived CDR1 and CDR2 are SGHRS and YFSETQ. This CDR3 reads CASSRQGAPDTQYF. The CDR3, as DNA: TGCGCCAGCAGCCGACAGGGGGCCCCAGATACGCAGTATTTT.

This clonotype has a handful of counts. The chain has TRBV25-1 and TRBJ2-1; D may match TRBD1 or TRBD2 (5 bases each). Trimming stripped 3 bases from V and 7 bases from J, with 19 bases between. The length of the CDR3 is 16 residues. CDR1 and CDR2 (germline): MGHDK, SYGVNS. The CDR3 DNA reads TGTGCCAGCAGTGATTCAAGAGGGGCGGGCGGTAATGAGCAGTTCTTC. This gives the protein CASSDSRGAGGNEQFF.

In this sample, this clonotype turned up a few times. The chain couples TRBV20-1 to TRBJ2-7; no definite D call. The germline V gene encodes CDR1 DFQATT and CDR2 SNEGSKA (reference sequence). This CDR3 is 14 amino acids long. The CDR3 coding sequence is TGCAGCCCGCGCAGCGCCATCTCCTACAATGAGCAGTACTTC. Translating gives CSPRSAISYNEQYF.

The chain carries TRBV13 and TRBJ1-6; D gene unclear. The V end lost 5 bases, the J end lost 7 bases, and 9 bases lay between the germline ends. The germline V gene has CDR1 PRHDT and CDR2 FYEKMQ (reference sequence). The CDR3 extends over 13 amino acids. CDR3 amino acids: CASSLANNSPLHF. Written as DNA, the CDR3 is TGTGCCAGCAGCCTGGCAAACAATTCACCCCTCCACTTT.

Only one count was recorded for this clonotype. The rearrangement joins TRBV3-1 to TRBJ1-2, with TRBD1 identical over 8 bases. The trim removed 2 bases at V and 6 bases at J, leaving 2 bases unmatched. The CDR3 has 13 amino acids. Germline CDR1 LGHDT, CDR2 YNNKEL (reference sequence). CDR3 coding DNA: TGTGCCAGCAGCCAATCAGGGGGCGATGGCTACACCTTC. The encoded protein is CASSQSGGDGYTF.

V usage is TRBV20-1 and J usage is TRBJ2-7, with 11 nucleotides matching TRBD2. V dropped 0 bases and J dropped 3; count of bases not matched to a gene: 7. Germline V gene data show CDR1 as DFQATT and CDR2 as SNEGSKA (reference sequence). The CDR3 spans 16 residues. The CDR3 coding sequence is TGCAGTGCTAGAGATTCAGGGACTAGCGGAAACTACGAGCAGTACTTC. It specifies CSARDSGTSGNYEQYF.

The rearrangement joins TRBV20-1 to TRBJ2-7; D not resolved. Germline-derived CDR1 and CDR2 are DFQATT and SNEGSKA (reference sequence). V lost 4 bases, J lost 4 bases, and 8 bases lay in between. The CDR3 runs to 11 residues. DNA of the CDR3: TGCAGTGCTATTTACGGGTACGAGCAGTACTTC. It is translated as CSAIYGYEQYF.

The V and J genes are TRBV28 and TRBJ2-2; 8 positions match TRBD1. Per the germline V gene, CDR1 is MDHEN and CDR2 is SYDVKM. V dropped 3 bases and J dropped 5; count of bases not matched to a gene: 5. The CDR3 length is 15 residues. CDR3 loop: CASSFLDRDTGELFF. The CDR3 DNA is TGTGCCAGCAGTTTTTTGGACAGGGATACCGGGGAGCTGTTTTTT.

V usage is TRBV9 and J usage is TRBJ2-1; 8 nucleotides match TRBD2. The J call could be wrong; TRBJ2-7 is a better fit for the DNA end. CDR1 and CDR2 (germline): SGDLS, YYNGEE. The CDR3 is 16 amino acids. The CDR3: CASSGGAGETYNEQYF. CDR3 DNA sequence: TGTGCCAGCAGTGGCGGAGCGGGAGAGACCTACAATGAGCAGTACTTC.

The rearrangement uses TRBV21-1 and TRBJ2-3; the table's D call, TRBD2, has no DNA check behind it. TRBV21-1 is a known pseudogene. This CDR3 spans 21 amino acids. This chain's CDR3 is CASSKSWGIAGGPPLEDTQYF. The CDR3, as DNA: TGTGCCAGCAGCAAGTCCTGGGGTATAGCGGGAGGACCCCCCCTAGAGGATACGCAGTATTTT.

Points on this clonotype: A much more abundant neighbour one base away suggests this may be a read error. This chain links TRBV20-1 with TRBJ2-7; 9 positions match TRBD1. The germline gives CDR1 DFQATT, CDR2 SNEGSKA (reference sequence). This CDR3 is 14 amino acids long. CDR3 amino acids: CSARKPGQGYERYF. CDR3 in DNA: TGCAGTGCTAGGAAACCGGGACAGGGCTACGAGCGGTACTTC.

J is TRBJ2-5 and V is TRBV5-1; D uncertain. Germline loops: CDR1 SGHRS, CDR2 YFSETQ. The V gene lost 0 bases and the J gene lost 5 bases, with 17 bases spanning the gap. CDR3 size: 16 residues. CDR3 amino acids: CASSLADGRLGETQYF. In DNA form, the CDR3 reads TGCGCCAGCAGCTTGGCCGATGGTCGTCTGGGGGAGACCCAGTACTTC.

This clonotype appeared many times. The genes are TRBV21-1 and TRBJ2-4; the table names TRBD1, a call not compared with the DNA. TRBV21-1 is designated a pseudogene. This CDR3 spans 15 amino acids. Here the CDR3 reads CASSKVPGQGNIQYF. CDR3 nucleotides: TGTGCCAGCAGCAAAGTCCCGGGACAGGGAAACATTCAGTACTTC.

This clonotype was observed a few times. This chain connects TRBV20-1 to TRBJ2-7; 10 bases agree with TRBD1. The CDR3 extends over 13 amino acids. Germline loops: CDR1 DFQATT, CDR2 SNEGSKA (reference sequence). After removal of 7 bases from V and 3 bases from J, the junction contained 6 bases not matched to a gene. The CDR3 protein is CSVSGQGIYEQYF. The CDR3 DNA reads as TGCAGTGTTTCGGGACAGGGGATCTACGAGCAGTACTTC.

This chain uses TRBV5-1 with TRBJ2-1, with 11 bases aligning to TRBD2. The trim removed 1 base at V and 6 bases at J, leaving 6 bases unmatched. The CDR3 has 16 amino acids. Germline CDR1 SGHRS, CDR2 YFSETQ. CDR3 DNA: TGCGCCAGCAGCTTGAGATCAGGACTAGCGGGCAATGAGCAGTTCTTC. Protein product: CASSLRSGLAGNEQFF.

The chain has TRBV7-6 and TRBJ2-7; D is ambiguous. Deletions cut 1 base from V and 1 base from J, with 14 bases between. CDR1 is SGHVS, CDR2 FNYEAQ, per germline. The CDR3 totals 16 residues. Written as DNA, the CDR3 is TGTGCCAGCAGCTTAGGCCCACCCGACACATCCTACGAGCAGTACTTC. It translates to CASSLGPPDTSYEQYF.

There are a few counts of this clonotype. The V call is TRBV20-1, the J call TRBJ1-6; TRBD1 agrees at 7 bases. The germline CDR1 and CDR2 sequences are DFQATT and SNEGSKA (reference sequence). There are 15 residues in the CDR3. The V gene end was trimmed by 3 bases and the J gene end by 7 bases; junction bases not matched to a gene: 9. The CDR3 sequence is CSARGTGTENSPLHF. The CDR3 DNA is TGCAGTGCTAGGGGGACCGGGACAGAAAATTCACCCCTCCACTTT.

This chain uses TRBV28 with TRBJ2-4; TRBD2 matches at 9 bases. Germline-derived CDR1 and CDR2 are MDHEN and SYDVKM. V shed 5 bases and J 13 bases; nucleotides not matched to a gene: 9. The length of the CDR3 is 13 residues. The CDR3 DNA reads TGTGCCAGCAGTGTAGGCGGGAGGGAGGAGCAGTACTTC. It encodes CASSVGGREEQYF. Full variable domain (outside the CDR3, taken from reference TRBV28 and TRBJ2-4): DVKVTQSSRYLVKRTGEKVFLECVQDMDHENMFWYRQDPGLGLRLIYFSYDVKMKEKGDIPEGYSVSREKKERFSLILESASTNQTSMYLCASSVGGREEQYFGAGTRLSVL.

This clonotype turned up a few times. This rearrangement joins TRBV7-9 to TRBJ2-3, with TRBD1 matching over 9 bases. This CDR3 has 15 amino acids. The junction had 6 bases not matched to a gene; V was cut back by 8 bases and J by 0 bases. Germline V gene data show CDR1 as SEHNR and CDR2 as FQNEAQ (reference sequence). The CDR3 DNA sequence: TGTGCCAGCCGTCGACAGGGGGGTAGCACAGATACGCAGTATTTT. Translation gives CASRRQGGSTDTQYF.

The rearrangement links TRBV21-1 to TRBJ2-7; no DNA check was done on the table's D call, TRBD1. TRBV21-1 is reported as a pseudogene. The length of the CDR3 is 15 residues. The CDR3 DNA reads as TGTGCCGGCAGCAAAACAGGGGCATCCCTCACCGGGCAGTACTTC. Residues: CAGSKTGASLTGQYF.

V usage is TRBV29-1 and J usage is TRBJ1-4; tentative D call: TRBD1 (5 bases). Trimming stripped 6 bases from V and 2 bases from J, with 13 bases between. CDR1 and CDR2 (germline): SQVTM, ANQGSEA. The CDR3 runs to 14 residues. This CDR3 reads CSVAGGDTNEKLFF. CDR3 bases: TGCAGCGTCGCAGGAGGGGACACTAATGAAAAACTGTTTTTT.

This rearrangement joins TRBV2 to TRBJ2-4; 11 positions agree with TRBD2. The last part of the DNA fits TRBJ2-7 better; the J call may be wrong. The CDR3 covers 14 residues. Germline V gene data show CDR1 as SNHLY and CDR2 as FYNNEI. This CDR3 reads CASTISGGAGEQYF. Here the CDR3 DNA reads TGTGCCAGCACTATTAGCGGGGGGGCAGGCGAGCAGTACTTC.